The 32 T cell receptor beta chains below were found in one sample sequenced in a study of blood T cell repertoires in COVID-19. The method was immunoSEQ multiplex PCR; TCRdb's version includes in-frame clones alone and lacks a portion of them. Found here are a few hundred thousand clones, 86% of them singletons; the top ten hold over 10%. Sample: peripheral blood. These receptors were collected from a woman in her 70s with COVID-19, enrolled during active disease.

A few counts support this clone. V and J are TRBV4-2 and TRBJ1-2; 9 bases align to TRBD1. V lost 4 bases to trimming and J lost 8 bases; unmatched junction nucleotides: 5. The CDR3 consists of 13 residues. Germline CDR1 reads LGHNA; CDR2 reads YNFKEQ. CDR3 sequence (DNA): TGTGCCAGCAGCCCGGGACAGGGTTGGGGCTACACCTTC. Encoded protein: CASSPGQGWGYTF.

The rearrangement joins TRBV10-3 to TRBJ1-2, with D perhaps TRBD1 (5 bases). Trimming cost V 0 bases and J 3 bases, with 8 bases left between them. Germline CDR1 is ENHRY and CDR2 is SYGVKD. The length of the CDR3 is 14 residues. The CDR3 is CAISESEGDYGYTF. The CDR3 DNA reads as TGTGCCATCAGTGAGTCGGAAGGGGACTATGGCTACACCTTC.

This chain links TRBV7-8 with TRBJ2-1; 8 nucleotides align to TRBD1. The ends lost 5 bases at V and 10 bases at J; junction bases unmatched: 4. Germline CDR1 SGHVS, CDR2 FQNEAQ. The CDR3 totals 12 residues. DNA for the CDR3: TGTGCCAGCAGCAGACAGGGGCGGGAGCAGTTCTTC. Translating it yields CASSRQGREQFF.

This rearrangement joins TRBV6-5 to TRBJ1-2; D might be TRBD1 (5 bases). The V gene's germline CDR1 is MNHEY and CDR2 SVGAGI. With 7 bases removed from V and 2 bases from J, the gap between germline ends came to 14 bases. This CDR3 region has 14 residues. CDR3 DNA: TGTGCCAGCAACTACATGGGGCTCAACTATGGCTACACCTTC. This translates into CASNYMGLNYGYTF.

The V call is TRBV7-2, the J call TRBJ1-3; 11 nucleotides align to TRBD1. Per germline, CDR1 SGHTA and CDR2 FQGNSA. J lost 2 bases, V lost 6 bases, and 3 bases had no gene match. The CDR3 covers 15 residues. CDR3 in DNA: TGTGCCAGCAGGATGGACAGGGGGCCTGGAAACACCATATATTTT. Its protein product is CASRMDRGPGNTIYF.

The chain is built from TRBV5-1 and TRBJ2-5, with 9 bases lining up with TRBD1. Trimming cost V 2 bases and J 6 bases; bases outside gene matches: 20. Germline-derived CDR1 and CDR2 are SGHRS and YFSETQ. There are 19 residues in the CDR3. CDR3 nucleotides: TGCGCCAGCAGCTTTTCCGGCCGCGGGCCTACAGGGGGCGTAAAGACCCAGTACTTC. This encodes CASSFSGRGPTGGVKTQYF.

The table lists this clone with a count of one. V usage is TRBV4-1 and J usage is TRBJ2-3; TRBD2 might be the D (5 bases). The CDR3 loop spans 16 amino acids. Trimming stripped 3 bases from V and 2 bases from J, with 15 bases between. Germline V lookup: CDR1 MGHRA, CDR2 YSYEKL. CDR3 in amino acids: CASSHLTGVTTDTQYF. The CDR3 bases are TGCGCCAGCAGCCACCTTACCGGGGTGACCACAGATACGCAGTATTTT.

The chain employs TRBV11-2 and TRBJ1-2; weak D call: TRBD1 (5 bases). This CDR3 is built from 12 residues. Trimming removed 6 bases from V and 7 bases from J, with 12 bases in between. Germline V gene sequence: CDR1 SGHAT, CDR2 FQNNGV. The CDR3 is CASSGLGGGYTF. The DNA of the CDR3 is TGTGCCAGCAGTGGACTGGGGGGTGGCTACACCTTC.

V gene TRBV10-2 combines with J gene TRBJ2-7; 7 nucleotides agree with TRBD1. The CDR3 extends over 12 amino acids. Unmatched junction bases numbered 7, after V lost 7 bases and J lost 7 bases. The germline gives CDR1 WSHSY, CDR2 SAAADI. Here the CDR3 reads CASTDRAREQYF. CDR3 bases: TGCGCCAGCACAGACAGGGCGAGGGAGCAGTACTTC.

The V gene is TRBV9, the J gene TRBJ2-7, with 11 bases aligning to TRBD1. Germline lookup yields CDR1 SGDLS and CDR2 YYNGEE. With 3 bases clipped from V and 2 bases from J, the junction kept 7 bases outside the gene matches. This CDR3 contains 16 residues. DNA of the CDR3: TGTGCCAGCAGCGCCCGCCCGGGACAGGGGGCCTACGAGCAGTACTTC. Amino acids: CASSARPGQGAYEQYF. Filled out from reference TRBV9 and TRBJ2-7, the complete variable domain reads DSGVTQTPKHLITATGQRVTLRCSPRSGDLSVYWYQQSLDQGLQFLIQYYNGEERAKGNILERFSAQQFPDLHSELNLSSLELGDSALYFCASSARPGQGAYEQYFGPGTRLTVT.

J is TRBJ2-1 and V is TRBV10-3, with 12 bases aligning to TRBD2. The CDR3 consists of 16 residues. Germline CDR1 is ENHRY and CDR2 is SYGVKD. V lost 7 bases to trimming and J lost 4 bases; unmatched junction nucleotides: 8. For the CDR3, the DNA is TGTGCCATCAAGGAGACTAGCGGGGGTTCGTACAATGAGCAGTTCTTC. It encodes CAIKETSGGSYNEQFF.

The chain employs TRBV5-6 and TRBJ1-5; the D gene is possibly TRBD1 (6 bases). CDR1 and CDR2 from the germline V gene are SGHDT and YYEEEE. Deletions cut 0 bases from V and 7 bases from J, with 11 bases between. The CDR3 covers 14 residues. This chain's CDR3 is CASSLAGEGQPQHF. CDR3 sequence (DNA): TGTGCCAGCAGCTTGGCAGGGGAAGGACAGCCCCAGCATTTT.

This sequence joins TRBV3-1 (or the pseudogene TRBV3-2) and TRBJ1-2; 7 bases are shared with TRBD1. This CDR3 has 14 residues. V lost 0 bases to trimming and J lost 5 bases; unmatched junction nucleotides: 3. Per the germline V gene, CDR1 is LGHDT and CDR2 is YNNKEL (reference sequence). The CDR3 DNA sequence: TGTGCCAGCAGCCAAGAGGGACAGAGTTATGGCTACACCTTC. Its protein is CASSQEGQSYGYTF.

The chain couples TRBV5-1 to TRBJ1-2, with D possibly matching TRBD1 (5 bases). V was cut by 2 bases and J by 0 bases, with 8 bases left in between. The CDR3 contains 14 residues. Germline V CDR1 and CDR2: SGHRS, YFSETQ. DNA for the CDR3: TGCGCCAGCAGCTTCCAGACAGCTAACTATGGCTACACCTTC. Amino acids: CASSFQTANYGYTF.

The chain couples TRBV9 to TRBJ2-1, with 9 bases matching TRBD1. The J segment lost 8 bases and the V segment lost 4 bases, leaving 7 bases of the junction unmatched. Germline V gene data show CDR1 as SGDLS and CDR2 as YYNGEE. CDR3 length equals 14 residues. The CDR3 DNA reads TGTGCCAGCAGCTTCCGGGACAGGGCCCATGAGCAGTTCTTC. Its translation: CASSFRDRAHEQFF.

This sequence joins TRBV6-2 or TRBV6-3 and TRBJ2-1, with D perhaps matching TRBD2 (6 bases). Germline V CDR1 and CDR2: MNHEY, SVGEGT. There are 11 residues in the CDR3. V gave up 6 bases and J gave up 10 bases, with 10 bases separating them. The CDR3, as DNA: TGTGCCAGCAGCCTTGGAGGGGAGCAGTTCTTC. This sequence encodes CASSLGGEQFF.

A few counts support this clone. J is TRBJ1-4 and V is TRBV4-1, with 7 bases identical to TRBD1. Losses at the gene ends were 4 bases for V and 4 bases for J; bases not matched to a gene: 3. Germline V CDR1 and CDR2: MGHRA, YSYEKL. CDR3 length equals 14 residues. CDR3 nucleotide sequence: TGCGCCAGCAGCCCAGGGGGTGGTAATGAAAAACTGTTTTTT. Amino acid sequence: CASSPGGGNEKLFF.

The chain couples TRBV5-8 to TRBJ2-7; D is unresolved. V lost 4 bases to trimming and J lost 3 bases, with 11 bases between them. The CDR3 loop spans 13 amino acids. Germline CDR1 SGHTS, CDR2 YDEGEE. CDR3 region: CASSRVSYYEQYF. The CDR3 DNA follows: TGTGCCAGCAGCAGAGTCTCCTACTACGAGCAGTACTTC.

V gene TRBV12-3 or TRBV12-4 combines with J gene TRBJ1-2; D is uncertain. The V gene lost 4 bases and the J gene lost 4 bases, with 10 bases spanning the gap. There are 13 residues in the CDR3. CDR3 amino acids: CASSWRKSYGYTF. Here the CDR3 DNA reads TGTGCCAGCAGTTGGAGGAAAAGCTATGGCTACACCTTC.

V and J are TRBV18 and TRBJ1-4, with D tentatively TRBD1 (5 bases). This CDR3 has 15 residues. CDR1 and CDR2 (germline): KGHSH, LQKENI. Trimming took off 6 bases at V and 5 bases at J, with 16 bases between the two ends. CDR3 coding DNA: TGTGCCAGCTCGCCGATGGACAACCGCAATGAAAAACTGTTTTTT. This encodes CASSPMDNRNEKLFF.

The rearrangement uses TRBV5-4 and TRBJ2-7; the D gene is possibly TRBD1 (6 bases). V gave up 3 bases and J gave up 4 bases, with 11 bases separating them. The germline V gene has CDR1 SGHNT and CDR2 YYREEE (reference sequence). CDR3 length equals 13 residues. CDR3 sequence (DNA): TGTGCCAGCAGCTCACAGGGCCCGTACGAGCAGTACTTC. Translation: CASSSQGPYEQYF.

About this clone itself: Additional DNA sequences in this sample encode the identical CDR3. The chain couples TRBV28 to TRBJ1-5; TRBD1 matches 7 bases. The germline gives CDR1 MDHEN, CDR2 SYDVKM. This CDR3 is 15 amino acids long. V shed 5 bases, J shed 2 bases, and the junction held 6 bases outside the gene matches. CDR3 bases: TGTGCCAGCAGTCCTACAGGGGTGGGCAATCAGCCCCAGCATTTT. Protein product: CASSPTGVGNQPQHF.

The CDR3 nucleotides read TGTGCCAGCCTGGGAGGCACCGGGGAGCTGTTTTTT. Translating gives CASLGGTGELFF. The chain carries TRBV27 and TRBJ2-2, with a tentative D call TRBD2 (6 bases). The CDR3 extends over 12 amino acids. Between the trimmed V and J ends, which lost 8 bases and 4 bases, there was a span of 8 bases. Germline V gene data show CDR1 as MNHEY and CDR2 as SMNVEV (reference sequence).

This chain's CDR3 is CASSPGTGFDDEQFF. In nucleotides, the CDR3 is TGTGCCAGCTCACCCGGGACAGGGTTTGACGATGAGCAGTTCTTC. The chain links TRBV18 to TRBJ2-1, with 9 nucleotides matching TRBD1. CDR3 length equals 15 residues. V was clipped by 3 bases and J by 8 bases; unmatched bases: 8. Per germline, CDR1 KGHSH and CDR2 LQKENI.

V gene TRBV10-2 combines with J gene TRBJ2-1; no firm D call. Germline V lookup: CDR1 WSHSY, CDR2 SAAADI. Trimming removed 6 bases from V and 4 bases from J, with 4 bases in between. The CDR3 is 11 amino acids. CDR3 in DNA: TGCGCCAGCAGCCCTTACAATGAGCAGTTCTTC. Translation: CASSPYNEQFF.

The genes are TRBV21-1 and TRBJ1-1. TRBV21-1 is recorded as a pseudogene. The CDR3 runs 17 residues. The CDR3, as DNA: TGTGCCAGCAGCAAAGATCGGAGCCCCCATTCGGACACTGAAGCTTTCTTT. This sequence encodes CASSKDRSPHSDTEAFF.

J is TRBJ2-3 and V is TRBV10-1; 8 nucleotides agree with TRBD1. CDR3 length: 17 residues. With V trimmed by 3 bases and J by 5 bases, 13 bases remained unmatched. In germline, CDR1 is WNHNN, CDR2 SYGVQD (reference sequence). The CDR3 DNA reads as TGCGCCAGCAGTGACCCCCTTGCCGGGACAGGTGGAGATACGCAGTATTTT. It translates to CASSDPLAGTGGDTQYF.

The chain recombines TRBV5-1 with TRBJ2-3; TRBD2 aligns across 9 bases. The germline V gene encodes CDR1 SGHRS and CDR2 YFSETQ. The CDR3 has 14 residues. V lost 6 bases to trimming and J lost 7 bases; unmatched junction nucleotides: 9. For the CDR3, the DNA is TGCGCCAGCAACCTAGCGGGGACGATACATACGCAGTATTTT. Amino acid sequence: CASNLAGTIHTQYF.

This chain's CDR3 is CASSLGQGAPRGGYTF. CDR3 sequence (DNA): TGTGCCAGCAGCTTGGGGCAGGGGGCGCCTCGGGGTGGCTACACCTTC. The rearrangement joins TRBV5-6 to TRBJ1-2, with 8 bases that match TRBD1. Trimming took 0 bases from V and 7 from J; bases not matched to a gene: 11. Germline V gene data show CDR1 as SGHDT and CDR2 as YYEEEE. This CDR3 comprises 16 residues.

A few counts support this clone. This sequence joins TRBV7-3 and TRBJ2-2, with D possibly matching TRBD1 (6 bases). Germline CDR1 is SGHTA and CDR2 is FQGTGA. This CDR3 comprises 15 residues. Trimming took 2 bases from V and 3 from J, leaving 10 bases between them. Written as DNA, the CDR3 is TGTGCCAGCAGCTTACAGGGGCTCGACACCGGGGAGCTGTTTTTT. This translates into CASSLQGLDTGELFF. Full variable domain (outside the CDR3, taken from reference TRBV7-3 and TRBJ2-2): GAGVSQTPSNKVTEKGKYVELRCDPISGHTALYWYRQSLGQGPEFLIYFQGTGAADDSGLPNDRFFAVRPEGSVSTLKIQRTERGDSAVYLCASSLQGLDTGELFFGEGSRLTVL.

J is TRBJ1-3 and V is TRBV4-1, with D unclear. V lost 1 base and J 1 base, leaving 11 bases between the germline ends. The CDR3 runs 16 residues. The V gene's germline CDR1 is MGHRA and CDR2 YSYEKL. The CDR3 DNA sequence: TGCGCCAGCAGCCAAGCCGGAGGGTTATCTGGAAACACCATATATTTT. This translates into CASSQAGGLSGNTIYF.

The chain is built from TRBV5-6 and TRBJ2-2, with 7 bases aligning to TRBD1. The V and J ends lost 4 bases and 4 bases, in that order; junction bases with no gene match: 10. The germline V gene encodes CDR1 SGHDT and CDR2 YYEEEE. This CDR3 has 16 residues. The CDR3 DNA reads as TGTGCCAGCAGCCCAATCGACAGGGCGGGCACCGGGGAGCTGTTTTTT. It codes for CASSPIDRAGTGELFF.